This entry concerns a single T cell receptor beta chain. V gave up 2 bases and J gave up 8 bases; unmatched junction bases: 5. The germline gives CDR1 MNHEY, CDR2 SMNVEV (reference sequence). This CDR3 comprises 14 residues. As processed by the authors: The assay estimated nucleated cells by amplifying reference gene primers. Clones were read by immunoSEQ multiplex PCR, and TCRdb kept only the in-frame ones, dropping some. D and trimming were read from the DNA, whereas the V and J calls and clone size are those reported in that table. The sample lists about 67,000 clones; roughly 85% were seen once. This entry comes from a study of blood T cell repertoires in COVID-19. Study background: COVID-19 samples from acute and convalescent phases originated in the United States, Italy and Spain. The cDNA or gDNA used as material had been derived from T cells, B-cell-depleted T cells, or PBMCs.

V gene TRBV27 combines with J gene TRBJ2-1; 8 bases line up with TRBD1. The receptor was derived from a woman of 80 years or more with acute or convalescent COVID-19. Sequenced sample: peripheral blood. The CDR3 is CASSLTQGDYEQFF. In nucleotides, the CDR3 is TGTGCCAGCAGTTTAACACAGGGGGACTATGAGCAGTTCTTC.